Detailed here is one TCR beta chain. This entry is derived from a study of blood T cell repertoires in COVID-19. Study overall: PBMCs, B-cell-depleted T cells, or T cells provided the cDNA or gDNA that made up the material.

The CDR3 has 13 residues. V was pared by 1 base and J by 4 bases, with 7 bases between. The germline V gene has CDR1 LGHDT and CDR2 YNNKEL (reference sequence). In the authors' workflow: By means of reference gene primer amplification, nucleated cell counts were estimated. The assay was immunoSEQ multiplex PCR, and TCRdb's table has in-frame clones only and misses some. From that table come the V and J calls and clone size; the DNA was used to work out D and trimming. The profile shows 90,000 to 150,000 clones, about 85% of them singletons. The TCR was taken from a man older than 75 with acute or convalescent COVID-19. The chain joins TRBV3-1 (or the pseudogene TRBV3-2) to TRBJ1-1, with D maybe TRBD1 (5 bases). Specimen: peripheral blood. The CDR3 nucleotides read TGTGCCAGCAGCCAAGCAGGGATCACTGAAGCTTTCTTT. It yields the protein CASSQAGITEAFF.